The clone carrying this T cell receptor beta chain was counted between two and nine times. The data originate from a study of blood T cell repertoires in COVID-19. The CDR3 runs to 18 residues. Germline V gene lookup returns CDR1 MNHEY and CDR2 SMNVEV (reference sequence). Between the trimmed V and J ends, which lost 3 bases and 1 base, there was a span of 20 bases. How the authors handled the data: Estimates of nucleated cell counts were drawn from the amplification of reference gene primers. The data were produced by immunoSEQ multiplex PCR, yet TCRdb's version contains in-frame clones alone and is incomplete. V and J calls and clone size are as listed in that table; D and trimming were resolved from the DNA. The profile shows 120,000 or so clones, around four fifths of them singletons.

The rearrangement joins TRBV27 to TRBJ2-3; D is perhaps TRBD2 (6 bases). The source is a man aged 55 to 70 with acute or convalescent COVID-19. Sequenced sample: peripheral blood. Written as DNA, the CDR3 is TGTGCCAGCAGTTTCGACGGTCCCCTGCGGGGTGGCACAGATACGCAGTATTTT. Encoded protein: CASSFDGPLRGGTDTQYF.